This TCR beta chain is from a study of blood T cells in healthy people across ages (dated by TCRdb to between 2014 and 2016). In the study overall: In model experiments, template switching captured roughly one uniquely barcoded TCR beta cDNA molecule for every two T cells. Using deep sequencing normalized with unique cDNA molecular identifiers, the study measured how TCR beta repertoire diversity changes with age. Four age groups were formed from the donors: young (average roughly 15 years), middle-aged (approximately 39), aged (more than 55) and long-lived (about 80). The study analyzed two additional independent replicas of 1 million unique cDNA reads from the same blood draw for two donors, one aged 18 to 29 and one aged 80 or older. Study-wide conclusions, independent of this receptor: The CMV infection status of donors was not known, potentially confounding age-related changes in expanded clonotypes. Estimates of total diversity from one million sequenced T cells were regarded as lower bounds and underestimates. The long-lived group showed more naive CD4+ T cells, fewer expanded clones and increased TCR diversity than the aged group, suggesting age selection. Since profiling was done on bulk unsorted PBMCs, naive and antigen-experienced compartments could not be conclusively compared. As age increased, observed TCR beta diversity per million T cells dropped in a roughly linear way, and a significant reduction was already evident by age roughly 40. A strong correlation was found between observed TCR beta diversity and the percentage of naive T cells measured by flow cytometry.

The library relied on 5' RACE. Sequencing relied on an Illumina HiSeq 2500. A second PCR of about 7 to 12 cycles was run with a J-beta primer mix and a sample-barcoded 5' primer. Each TCR beta cDNA molecule received a unique molecular identifier from a template-switch 5' adaptor carrying 12 random nucleotides. Each sample yielded at least 2.5 million CDR3-containing paired-end reads. The Mint cDNA synthesis kit, primed by a TRBC-specific oligonucleotide, was used to synthesize first-strand cDNA from all RNA. All cDNA was treated with uracil-DNA glycosylase and then went through a first 18-cycle PCR with the universal primers M1SS and BC2_uni_R. For the original study's pipeline: Normalization of each sample was performed by random selection of 1 million high-quality reads, each carrying a distinct molecular identifier. Reads sharing molecular identifiers were discarded rather than binned into consensus sequences. MiTCR, set to a Q25 quality threshold and the strictest error-elimination algorithm, was used for CDR3 identification, clonotype clustering and error correction. A nonparametric unseen species model using Euler transformation provided a lower-bound estimate of total TCR beta diversity. TCRdb reworked the public reads: Q25 trimming with fastp, MiXCR clone assembly, productive beta chains retained. Every distinct CDR3 protein forms one entry, paired with its most common genes and DNA. TCRdb's processing, not the authors' own work, is the source of the V and J calls. For this sample there are under 1,100,000 distinct CDR3 sequences; about 23% appear just once. The biggest ten clones account for about 0.69% of the sample.

Systemically healthy Caucasian individuals from Russia, 39 in total and aged about 6 to 100 years, were included as donors. Around 9.7 milliliters of peripheral blood were collected from each donor into EDTA-treated Vacutainer tubes. Ficoll-Paque density-gradient centrifugation was used to isolate PBMCs, with at least 6 million obtained per sample. Total RNA, at least 6 micrograms per sample, was extracted from PBMCs with Trizol reagent. For every donor, flow cytometry on a PBMC aliquot measured the percentage of naive CD45RAhigh/CD27high T cells. This clonotype was detected a few times. The antigen this receptor binds is unknown. No quality values exist for individual bases; no much larger clone is one base distant. The germline V gene sets CDR1 to SGHAT and CDR2 to FQNNGV. Between the V and J ends, shortened by 1 base and 5 bases respectively, the junction contains 15 bases. Its CDR3 holds 16 amino acids, cysteine through phenylalanine. Only the CDR3 portion is preserved as DNA: 48 bases, with reading frame beginning at the first base.

The data also belong to a second study, concerning T cells of mothers and their children. As the second paper documents: Nine systemically healthy Caucasian individuals served as donors, namely three mothers together with their six children. cDNA synthesis consumed the entire amount of extracted RNA, loaded at 1.5 ug RNA in each 15 ul reaction. In the second PCR, sample barcodes and 2-4 random nucleotides were introduced via the M1S primer. Over 8 million TCR beta CDR3 reads were obtained for each mother, and 2.7 million or so reads were obtained for each child. Thymic selection shapes the output of TCR recombination in a similar way in related and unrelated pairs, and inherited differences have a minor effect. Normalized repertoire overlap was always slightly but never significantly higher in related than unrelated mother-child pairs. No persistent microchimeric T cell clones were detected, at a sensitivity of around 97 clones per million clonotypes. Deep NGS was used in the study to compare the TCR beta repertoires of mothers and children and to look for features that separate related mother-child pairs from unrelated individuals. The mean age was around 40 +/- 4 years for the mothers and around 10 +/- 4 years for the children. Libraries were sequenced on Illumina HiSeq 2000 with 100+100 nt paired-end reads after adapter ligation with NEBNext reagents. To prevent cross-contamination, the mother and child libraries were prepared one month apart and sequenced in separate runs. For each donor, somewhere between about 450,000 and 2,100,000 distinct TCR beta clonotypes were identified. Naive TCR beta clonotypes were estimated from low-frequency clonotypes matched to each donor's FACS-determined naive share, without sorting.

Specimen: blood. This receptor was identified in a girl aged 2 to 9 in good health. The chain joins TRBV11-2 to TRBJ2-1, and TRBD2 may be the D gene, going by 6 matching bases. The DNA reads as follows: TGTGCCAGCAGCTTAGTCTTGGGACTCGCTAACAATGAGCAGTTCTTC. Its translation reads: CASSLVLGLANNEQFF.